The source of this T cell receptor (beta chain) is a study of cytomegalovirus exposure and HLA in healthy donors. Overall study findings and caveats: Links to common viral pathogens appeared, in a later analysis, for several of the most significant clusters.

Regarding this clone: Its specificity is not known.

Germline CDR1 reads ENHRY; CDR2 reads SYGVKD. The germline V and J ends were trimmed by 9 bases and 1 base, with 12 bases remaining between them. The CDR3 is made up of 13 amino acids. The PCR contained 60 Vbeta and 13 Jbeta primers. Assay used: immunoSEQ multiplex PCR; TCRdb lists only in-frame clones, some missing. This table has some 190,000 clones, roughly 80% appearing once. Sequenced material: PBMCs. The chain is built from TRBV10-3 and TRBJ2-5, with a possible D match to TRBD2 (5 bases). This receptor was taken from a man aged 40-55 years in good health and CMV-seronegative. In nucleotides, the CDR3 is TGTGCCATAAGGACTGTCATCCAAGAGACCCAGTACTTC. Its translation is CAIRTVIQETQYF.